A selection of T cell receptor beta chains follows, all from one sample in a study of CD8 T cells in ankylosing spondylitis. TCRdb re-called the 5' RACE reads through MiXCR, storing one row per CDR3 protein. Among approximately 260,000 distinct CDR3 sequences, roughly 18% were seen once, and the ten largest hold approximately 32%. The sample was blood, either unsorted or a sorted T cell fraction (not recorded which). The receptors stem from a male donor with ankylosing spondylitis or in good health (not recorded which). CDR3s include the opening cysteine and the closing phenylalanine or tryptophan. The D gene is left open where the match is weak. Expanded clones get a size class; other rows say once, few or many, or leave the size out.

d_call,clone_size,v_call,j_call,cdr3_aa,cdr3_nt
TRBD2,-,TRBV11-2,TRBJ2-1,CASSSLAESYNEQFF,TGTGCCAGCAGCTCCCTAGCGGAATCCTACAATGAGCAGTTCTTC
-,few,TRBV4-1,TRBJ1-4,CASSQFGPDIFEKLFF,TGCGCCAGCAGCCAATTTGGACCGGACATCTTTGAAAAACTGTTTTTT
-,-,TRBV4-3,TRBJ2-7,CASSQDVSMVGDYEQYF,TGCGCCAGCAGCCAAGATGTCTCCATGGTGGGTGACTACGAGCAGTACTTC
-,few,TRBV9,TRBJ2-7,CASSVGPDPYEQYF,TGTGCCAGCAGCGTGGGGCCAGACCCCTACGAGCAGTACTTC
-,-,TRBV24-1,TRBJ1-4,CATSAGGSEKLFF,TGTGCCACCAGTGCCGGGGGGAGTGAAAAACTGTTTTTT
TRBD2,few,TRBV12-3/TRBV12-4,TRBJ2-3,CASSFTGGPTDTQYF,TGTGCCAGCAGTTTTACGGGAGGGCCCACAGATACGCAGTATTTT
-,few,TRBV7-9,TRBJ2-1,CASSLGGEGEQFF,TGTGCCAGCAGCTTAGGGGGAGAAGGTGAGCAGTTCTTC
-,-,TRBV6-2/TRBV6-3,TRBJ2-5,CASSPGPGEGAETQYF,TGTGCCAGCAGTCCCGGACCGGGTGAGGGTGCAGAGACCCAGTACTTC
-,-,TRBV7-6,TRBJ2-3,CASSFLVGDADTQYF,TGTGCCAGCAGCTTTCTTGTGGGCGACGCAGATACGCAGTATTTT
TRBD1,-,TRBV27,TRBJ2-7,CASSRTGAEQYF,TGTGCCAGCAGTCGGACAGGGGCCGAGCAGTACTTC
TRBD2,-,TRBV5-1,TRBJ2-4,CASSPPGTSGRASKNIQYF,TGCGCCAGCAGCCCCCCCGGGACTAGCGGGAGAGCGTCCAAAAACATTCAGTACTTC
TRBD1,many,TRBV7-9,TRBJ2-5,CASSLRTGGEETQYF,TGTGCCAGCAGCCTCCGGACAGGGGGCGAAGAGACCCAGTACTTC
-,-,TRBV4-2,TRBJ2-3,CASSQGAGSSTDTQYF,TGTGCCAGCAGCCAAGGGGCAGGATCTAGCACAGATACGCAGTATTTT
-,many,TRBV27,TRBJ2-7,CASTRLGSLQEALYF,TGTGCCAGCACCAGACTAGGCTCCCTACAAGAGGCTCTGTACTTC
-,-,TRBV12-3/TRBV12-4,TRBJ2-5,CASSFPGIGETQYF,TGTGCCAGCAGTTTCCCGGGTATAGGAGAGACCCAGTACTTC
-,few,TRBV29-1,TRBJ2-1,CSVDGTPIYNEQFF,TGCAGCGTCGACGGGACTCCGATATACAATGAGCAGTTCTTC
-,-,TRBV7-2,TRBJ2-5,CASSHLIRGVQETQYF,TGTGCCAGCAGCCACCTCATCAGGGGAGTACAAGAGACCCAGTACTTC
-,few,TRBV19,TRBJ2-5,CASSIGGETQYF,TGTGCCAGTAGTATAGGCGGGGAGACCCAGTACTTC
-,-,TRBV4-1,TRBJ1-5,CASSQDPGANWGQPQHF,TGCGCCAGCAGCCAGGATCCAGGGGCCAACTGGGGTCAGCCCCAGCATTTT
-,few,TRBV5-1,TRBJ2-1,CASSPEGGFEFF,TGCGCCAGCAGCCCCGAAGGGGGTTTCGAGTTCTTC
-,-,TRBV12-3/TRBV12-4,TRBJ1-2,CASSFSVQVEGYTF,TGTGCCAGCAGTTTTAGTGTACAGGTGGAAGGCTACACCTTC
-,few,TRBV5-5,TRBJ2-1,CASSFGTYHNEQFF,TGTGCCAGCAGCTTCGGGACTTACCACAATGAGCAGTTCTTC
-,many,TRBV4-3,TRBJ2-3,CASSQDRARPPDTQYF,TGCGCCAGCAGCCAAGATAGGGCCAGACCCCCAGATACGCAGTATTTT
-,once,TRBV13,TRBJ2-5,CASSLLAASTQETQYF,TGTGCCAGCAGCTTGTTGGCAGCGTCGACACAAGAGACCCAGTACTTC
-,few,TRBV29-1,TRBJ2-7,CSVDGGSSYEQYF,TGCAGCGTTGATGGGGGAAGCTCCTACGAGCAGTACTTC
-,many,TRBV29-1,TRBJ2-7,CSVEDRTYEQYF,TGCAGCGTTGAAGACAGGACCTACGAGCAGTACTTC
-,few,TRBV9,TRBJ1-1,CASSPPSPTTEAFF,TGTGCCAGCAGCCCCCCCAGCCCGACGACTGAAGCTTTCTTT
-,-,TRBV7-8,TRBJ1-1,CASSLGAGGNTEAFF,TGTGCCAGCAGCTTAGGAGCAGGTGGTAACACTGAAGCTTTCTTT
TRBD1,many,TRBV4-3,TRBJ2-2,CASSPETGQEDTGELFF,TGCGCCAGCAGCCCAGAGACGGGACAGGAGGACACCGGGGAGCTGTTTTTT
TRBD2,-,TRBV5-1,TRBJ2-7,CASSFGSGGYEQYF,TGCGCCAGCAGCTTCGGTAGCGGGGGGTACGAGCAGTACTTC
-,many,TRBV4-1,TRBJ2-7,CASSQTGEGNFEQYF,TGCGCCAGCAGCCAAACAGGGGAGGGGAACTTCGAGCAGTACTTC
-,few,TRBV5-6,TRBJ2-6,CASTSTGGANVLTF,TGTGCCAGCACGAGTACGGGTGGGGCCAACGTCCTGACTTTC
-,-,TRBV7-6,TRBJ2-3,CASSLANTDTQYF,TGTGCCAGCAGCTTAGCTAACACAGATACGCAGTATTTT
-,-,TRBV4-3,TRBJ2-1,CASSQDLALGNEQFF,TGCGCCAGCAGCCAAGATCTAGCGCTGGGCAATGAGCAGTTCTTC
-,many,TRBV5-6,TRBJ2-7,CASRTRGEAFYEQYF,TGTGCCAGCAGAACCAGGGGGGAGGCCTTCTACGAGCAGTACTTC
-,-,TRBV27,TRBJ2-7,CASSLFRGTYEQYF,TGTGCCAGCAGTTTATTTCGCGGGACCTACGAGCAGTACTTC
TRBD1,few,TRBV29-1,TRBJ2-1,CSVDKRDRGHNEQFF,TGCAGCGTTGATAAGCGGGACAGGGGACACAATGAGCAGTTCTTC
-,few,TRBV29-1,TRBJ2-1,CSVELATLSSYNEQFF,TGCAGCGTTGAACTAGCGACCTTAAGCTCCTACAATGAGCAGTTCTTC
TRBD1,many,TRBV5-1,TRBJ2-1,CASSPGTDFYNEQFF,TGCGCCAGCAGCCCCGGGACAGACTTCTACAATGAGCAGTTCTTC
-,-,TRBV28,TRBJ2-7,CASSFRVGSTSYEQYF,TGTGCCAGCAGTTTTCGGGTCGGCAGCACCTCCTACGAGCAGTACTTC
TRBD1,-,TRBV4-1,TRBJ2-2,CASSQRTGTTGELFF,TGCGCCAGCAGCCAACGGACAGGGACCACCGGGGAGCTGTTTTTT
-,-,TRBV5-6,TRBJ2-3,CASSPGIVLDTQYF,TGTGCCAGCAGCCCGGGAATAGTCCTAGATACGCAGTATTTT
-,many,TRBV12-3/TRBV12-4,TRBJ2-1,CASSSYNTPDYNEQFF,TGTGCCAGCAGCTCATATAACACCCCCGACTACAATGAGCAGTTCTTC
-,few,TRBV29-1,TRBJ2-1,CSVDPGDNEQFF,TGCAGCGTTGACCCGGGGGACAATGAGCAGTTCTTC
TRBD2,few,TRBV10-3,TRBJ2-1,CAISGLAGVVDEQFF,TGTGCCATCAGTGGACTAGCGGGAGTCGTCGATGAGCAGTTCTTC
-,-,TRBV6-6,TRBJ2-1,CASIGQAYNEQFF,TGTGCCAGCATTGGCCAGGCCTACAATGAGCAGTTCTTC
-,-,TRBV5-1,TRBJ2-1,CASSFPDDSYNEQFF,TGCGCCAGCAGCTTCCCTGACGACTCCTACAATGAGCAGTTCTTC
TRBD2,few,TRBV5-1,TRBJ2-1,CASSPRLAGEYNEQFF,TGCGCCAGCAGCCCCCGACTAGCGGGAGAGTACAATGAGCAGTTCTTC
TRBD2,-,TRBV7-3,TRBJ2-4,CASSASGGMDIQYF,TGTGCCAGCAGCGCATCGGGAGGGATGGACATTCAGTACTTC
TRBD2,few,TRBV29-1,TRBJ2-5,CSQWRASGGTGTQYF,TGCAGCCAATGGAGGGCTAGCGGGGGGACGGGGACCCAGTACTTC
TRBD1,many,TRBV9,TRBJ1-4,CASSGGTGGHEKLFF,TGTGCCAGCAGCGGAGGGACAGGGGGACATGAAAAACTGTTTTTT
-,-,TRBV4-1,TRBJ2-7,CASSVGTPVSYEQYF,TGCGCCAGCAGCGTCGGGACACCCGTCTCCTACGAGCAGTACTTC
-,-,TRBV5-6,TRBJ2-2,CASSLVAEQAGELFF,TGTGCCAGCAGCTTGGTAGCGGAGCAGGCCGGGGAGCTGTTTTTT